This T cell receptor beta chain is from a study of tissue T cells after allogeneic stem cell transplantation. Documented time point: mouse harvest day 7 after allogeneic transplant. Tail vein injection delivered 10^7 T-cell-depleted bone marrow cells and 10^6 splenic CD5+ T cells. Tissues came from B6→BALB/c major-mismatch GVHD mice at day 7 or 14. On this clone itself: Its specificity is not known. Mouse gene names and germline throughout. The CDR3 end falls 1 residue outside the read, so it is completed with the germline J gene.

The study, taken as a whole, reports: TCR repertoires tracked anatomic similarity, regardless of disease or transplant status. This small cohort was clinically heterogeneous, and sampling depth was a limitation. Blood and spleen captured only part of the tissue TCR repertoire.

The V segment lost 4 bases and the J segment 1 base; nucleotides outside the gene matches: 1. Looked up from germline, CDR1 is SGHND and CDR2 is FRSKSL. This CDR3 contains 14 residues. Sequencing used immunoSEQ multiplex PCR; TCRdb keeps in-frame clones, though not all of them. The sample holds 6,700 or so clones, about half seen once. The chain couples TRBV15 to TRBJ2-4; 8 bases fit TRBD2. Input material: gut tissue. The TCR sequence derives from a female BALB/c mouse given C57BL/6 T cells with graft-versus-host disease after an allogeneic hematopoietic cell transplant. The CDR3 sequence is CASSSTGGQNTLYF. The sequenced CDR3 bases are TGTGCCAGCAGTTCGACTGGGGGTCAAAACACCTTGTAC.